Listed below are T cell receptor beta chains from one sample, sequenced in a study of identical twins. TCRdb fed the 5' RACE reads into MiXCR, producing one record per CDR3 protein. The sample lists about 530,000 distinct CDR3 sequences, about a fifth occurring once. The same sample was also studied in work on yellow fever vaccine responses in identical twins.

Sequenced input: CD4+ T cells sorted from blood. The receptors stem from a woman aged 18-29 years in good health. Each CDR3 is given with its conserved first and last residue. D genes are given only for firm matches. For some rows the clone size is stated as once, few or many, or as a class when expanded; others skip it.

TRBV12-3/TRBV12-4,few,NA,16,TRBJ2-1,CASSSGRRSSYNEQFF,TGTGCCAGCAGTTCAGGCAGGCGGAGCTCCTACAATGAGCAGTTCTTC
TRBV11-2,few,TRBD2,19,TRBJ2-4,CASSSAPGLAAIAKNIQYF,TGTGCCAGCAGCTCCGCACCGGGACTAGCGGCGATAGCCAAAAACATTCAGTACTTC
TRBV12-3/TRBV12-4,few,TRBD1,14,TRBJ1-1,CASRSTPGQGGAFF,TGTGCCAGCAGATCGACCCCGGGACAGGGAGGAGCTTTCTTT
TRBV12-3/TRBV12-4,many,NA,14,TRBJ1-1,CASSLQVQNTEAFF,TGTGCCAGCAGTTTACAGGTCCAGAACACTGAAGCTTTCTTT
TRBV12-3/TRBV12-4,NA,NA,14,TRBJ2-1,CASSYGTRVNEQFF,TGTGCCAGCAGCTATGGGACAAGGGTAAATGAGCAGTTCTTC
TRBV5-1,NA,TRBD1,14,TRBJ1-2,CASRLGTGNYGYTF,TGCGCCAGCAGACTTGGGACAGGGAACTATGGCTACACCTTC
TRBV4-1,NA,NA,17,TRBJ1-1,CASSQGWQAGPHTEAFF,TGCGCCAGCAGCCAAGGCTGGCAGGCCGGTCCTCACACTGAAGCTTTCTTT
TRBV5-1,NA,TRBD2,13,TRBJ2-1,CASSAPGGQEQFF,TGCGCCAGCAGCGCCCCGGGGGGTCAGGAGCAGTTCTTC
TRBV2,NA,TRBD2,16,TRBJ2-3,CASSEGGLAGGVTQYF,TGTGCCAGCAGTGAAGGAGGTCTAGCGGGAGGGGTTACGCAGTATTTT
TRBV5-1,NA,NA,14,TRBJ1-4,CASSLGTVVEKLFF,TGCGCCAGCAGCTTGGGAACGGTCGTTGAAAAACTGTTTTTT
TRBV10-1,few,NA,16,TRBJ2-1,CASSERVSLSYNEQFF,TGCGCCAGCAGTGAGAGGGTATCCTTGTCCTACAATGAGCAGTTCTTC
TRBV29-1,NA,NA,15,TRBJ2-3,CSVEDSGQEGDTQYF,TGCAGCGTTGAAGATTCCGGCCAAGAGGGAGATACGCAGTATTTT
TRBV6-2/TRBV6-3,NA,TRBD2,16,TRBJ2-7,CASSQDSSGGMYEQYF,TGTGCCAGCAGCCAAGATTCTAGCGGGGGGATGTACGAGCAGTACTTC
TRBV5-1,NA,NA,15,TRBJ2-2,CASSRTEHYTGELFF,TGCGCCAGCAGCCGGACAGAGCACTACACCGGGGAGCTGTTTTTT
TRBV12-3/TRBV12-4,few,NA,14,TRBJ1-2,CASSSRTVNYGYTF,TGTGCCAGCAGTTCCCGGACAGTAAACTATGGCTACACCTTC
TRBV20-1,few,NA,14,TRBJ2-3,CSVSRGPRGDTQYF,TGCAGTGTATCGCGGGGGCCAAGGGGGGATACGCAGTATTTT
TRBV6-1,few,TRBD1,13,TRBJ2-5,CASTPTGTETQYF,TGTGCCAGCACCCCGACAGGGACAGAGACCCAGTACTTC
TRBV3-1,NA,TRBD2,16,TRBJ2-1,CASSHYPGTSGDEQFF,TGTGCCAGCAGCCACTACCCCGGGACTAGCGGCGATGAGCAGTTCTTC
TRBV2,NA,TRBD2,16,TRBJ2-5,CASSERTPIGGETQYF,TGTGCCAGCAGTGAAAGGACTCCCATCGGGGGGGAGACCCAGTACTTC
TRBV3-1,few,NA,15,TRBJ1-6,CASSEGSQYNSPLHF,TGTGCCAGCAGTGAAGGGAGCCAGTATAATTCACCCCTCCACTTT
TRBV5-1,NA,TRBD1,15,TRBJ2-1,CASSLTGQAPNEQFF,TGCGCCAGCAGCTTAACAGGACAGGCTCCTAATGAGCAGTTCTTC
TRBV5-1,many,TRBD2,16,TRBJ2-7,CASSPRGTSGFYEQYF,TGCGCCAGCAGTCCCCGGGGGACTAGCGGATTCTACGAGCAGTACTTC
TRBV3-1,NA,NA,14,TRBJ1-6,CASSQVFGNSPLHF,TGTGCCAGCAGCCAAGTGTTCGGTAATTCACCCCTCCACTTT
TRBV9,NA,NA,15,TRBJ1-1,CASSVVRTPFSEAFF,TGTGCCAGCAGCGTAGTCAGGACCCCGTTCTCTGAAGCTTTCTTT
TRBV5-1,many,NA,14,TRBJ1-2,CASSDGLSNYGYTF,TGCGCCAGCAGCGACGGACTATCAAACTATGGCTACACCTTC
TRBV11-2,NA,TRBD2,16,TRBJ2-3,CASSLMSGGPEDTQYF,TGTGCCAGCAGCCTCATGTCGGGAGGGCCCGAAGATACGCAGTATTTT
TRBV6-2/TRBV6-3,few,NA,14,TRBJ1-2,CASSYQLANYGYTF,TGTGCCAGCAGTTACCAGTTAGCTAACTATGGCTACACCTTC
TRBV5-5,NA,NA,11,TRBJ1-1,CASSLVGEAFF,TGTGCCAGCAGCTTGGTTGGTGAAGCTTTCTTT
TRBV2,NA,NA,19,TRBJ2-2,CASSEEGRPSLRDTGELFF,TGTGCCAGCAGTGAAGAGGGCAGGCCCTCCCTTCGGGACACCGGGGAGCTGTTTTTT
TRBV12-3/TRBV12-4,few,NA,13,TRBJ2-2,CASMAYRTGELFF,TGTGCCAGCATGGCCTATCGCACCGGGGAGCTGTTTTTT
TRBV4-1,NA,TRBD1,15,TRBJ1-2,CASSGATGGRRGYTF,TGCGCCAGCAGCGGGGCTACAGGGGGGAGACGTGGCTACACCTTC
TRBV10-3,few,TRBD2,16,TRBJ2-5,CATTSGRLETGETQYF,TGTGCCACGACTAGCGGGAGGCTCGAAACAGGGGAGACCCAGTACTTC
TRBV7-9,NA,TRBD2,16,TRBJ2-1,CASSLWGTSGYNEQFF,TGTGCCAGCAGCTTATGGGGGACTAGCGGATACAATGAGCAGTTCTTC
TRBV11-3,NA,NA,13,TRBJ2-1,CASSSSGEAWVFF,TGTGCCAGCAGCTCATCCGGGGAAGCTTGGGTGTTCTTC
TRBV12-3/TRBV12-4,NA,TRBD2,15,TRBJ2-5,CASSFSGLDQETQYF,TGTGCCAGCAGTTTCTCGGGACTAGATCAAGAGACCCAGTACTTC
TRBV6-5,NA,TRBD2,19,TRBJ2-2,CASSSGLAGGIQNTGELFF,TGTGCCAGCAGTTCCGGACTAGCGGGGGGGATACAGAACACCGGGGAGCTGTTTTTT
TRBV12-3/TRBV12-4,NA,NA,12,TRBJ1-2,CASNGAMYDYTF,TGTGCCAGCAACGGGGCCATGTATGACTACACCTTC
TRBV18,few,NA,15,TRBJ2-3,CASSRFEVSTDTQYF,TGTGCCAGCTCACGGTTCGAGGTTTCCACAGATACGCAGTATTTT
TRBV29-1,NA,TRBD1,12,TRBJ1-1,CSVDWDRGSAFF,TGCAGCGTTGATTGGGACAGGGGGAGTGCTTTCTTT
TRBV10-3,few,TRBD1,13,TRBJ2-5,CAIQGALTETQYF,TGTGCCATACAGGGGGCGCTGACGGAGACCCAGTACTTC
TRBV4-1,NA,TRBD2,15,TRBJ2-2,CASSPPGLAAGELFF,TGCGCCAGCAGCCCTCCCGGACTAGCAGCCGGGGAGCTGTTTTTT
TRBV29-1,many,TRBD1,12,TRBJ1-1,CSAGQERFEAFF,TGCAGCGCCGGACAGGAAAGGTTTGAAGCTTTCTTT
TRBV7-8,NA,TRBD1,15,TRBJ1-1,CASSPRAGQGTEAFF,TGTGCCAGCAGCCCCCGGGCCGGACAGGGCACTGAAGCTTTCTTT
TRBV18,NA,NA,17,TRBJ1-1,CASSPQEPGPRDTEAFF,TGTGCCAGCTCACCTCAGGAGCCCGGCCCTCGGGACACTGAAGCTTTCTTT
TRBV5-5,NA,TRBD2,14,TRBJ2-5,CASSGVLAGETQYF,TGTGCCAGCAGCGGGGTACTAGCGGGAGAGACCCAGTACTTC
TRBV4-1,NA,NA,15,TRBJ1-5,CASSQARDSNQPQHF,TGCGCCAGCAGCCAAGCCCGGGATAGCAATCAGCCCCAGCATTTT
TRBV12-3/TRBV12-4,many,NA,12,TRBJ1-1,CASSLGWAEAFF,TGTGCCAGCAGTTTAGGATGGGCTGAAGCTTTCTTT
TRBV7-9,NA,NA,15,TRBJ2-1,CASSLPPPGSAEQFF,TGTGCCAGCAGCTTACCCCCACCGGGATCGGCTGAGCAGTTCTTC
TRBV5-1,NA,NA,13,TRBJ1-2,CASSQQNPYGYTF,TGCGCCAGCAGCCAACAAAACCCCTATGGCTACACCTTC
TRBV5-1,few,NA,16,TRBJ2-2,CASSLQRTSNTGELFF,TGCGCCAGCAGCTTACAGAGGACAAGTAACACCGGGGAGCTGTTTTTT
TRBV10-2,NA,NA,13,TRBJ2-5,CASRAGVQETQYF,TGCGCCAGCAGGGCAGGGGTTCAAGAGACCCAGTACTTC
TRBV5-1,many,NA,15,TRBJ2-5,CASSLELAGKETQYF,TGCGCCAGCAGCTTAGAACTAGCTGGCAAAGAGACCCAGTACTTC